In its sample, the clone carrying this T cell receptor (beta chain) was seen many times. The CDR3 spans 13 residues. After removal of 6 bases from V and 5 bases from J, the junction contained 4 bases not matched to a gene. The germline V gene has CDR1 WNHNN and CDR2 SYGVQD (reference sequence). MiXCR was run by TCRdb on the 5' RACE reads, yielding one entry per CDR3 protein. The data show fewer than 100,000 distinct CDR3 sequences, less than 15% seen once. These data belong to a study of early T cells in non-severe SARS-CoV-2 infection. This chain links TRBV10-1 with TRBJ2-1; 7 nucleotides line up with TRBD2. This TCR was sampled from an adult who was a healthcare worker with PCR-confirmed SARS-CoV-2 infection or an uninfected control (not recorded which). Input material: whole blood. The CDR3 loop reads CASRGDYNNEQFF. The CDR3 region has the DNA TGCGCCAGCAGAGGGGACTATAACAATGAGCAGTTCTTC.